This T cell receptor beta chain was sequenced for a study of blood T cell repertoires in COVID-19. Study background: Whether acute or convalescent, the COVID-19 samples came from the United States, Italy and Spain. Sources were T cells, B-cell-depleted T cells, or PBMCs; the material itself was cDNA or gDNA.

Clones were read by immunoSEQ multiplex PCR, and TCRdb kept only the in-frame ones, dropping some. The sample includes around 700,000 clones, more than 80% of them seen just once. The length of the CDR3 is 13 residues. CDR1 and CDR2 (germline): SGHDT, YYEEEE. Trimming pared 2 bases from V and 5 bases from J, leaving 8 bases between. Material for sequencing was peripheral blood. This chain joins TRBV5-6 and TRBJ1-5; D ambiguous. This TCR was recovered from a woman under 30 with acute or convalescent COVID-19. CDR3 residues: CASSLAAHQPQHF. The CDR3 DNA is TGTGCCAGCAGCTTAGCAGCGCATCAGCCCCAGCATTTT.